The 26 T cell receptor beta chains below come from one sample, sequenced in a study of regulatory T cells in long-lasting Graves disease. In building TCR beta libraries, iRepertoire HTBI primers were used together with Arm-PCR of CDR3 regions. TCRdb reprocessed the multiplex PCR reads with MiXCR, giving one entry per CDR3 protein. This table holds more than 450,000 distinct CDR3 sequences, 15% to 20% found once. Documented time point: newly diagnosed GD, antithyroid drugs for less than 3 months. Extracted RNA from PBMCs served as the source of the TCR library. The same data also went into a second study, on T cells in Graves' hyperthyroidism and ophthalmopathy.

Specimen: peripheral blood mononuclear cells (PBMCs), collected at new diagnosis, from a patient treated with antithyroid drugs. These receptors were obtained from a man aged 35-49 years with Graves disease.

The chain carries TRBV20-1 and TRBJ1-5; no clear D. This CDR3 is 16 amino acids long. Germline V gives CDR1 DFQATT, CDR2 SNEGSKA (reference sequence). V gave up 0 bases and J gave up 0 bases, with 12 bases separating them. CDR3 sequence: CSARDRPDVSNQPQHF. CDR3 nucleotides: TGCAGTGCTAGAGATCGGCCAGACGTTAGCAATCAGCCCCAGCATTTT.

The chain links TRBV2 to TRBJ2-2; D assignment may be TRBD1 or TRBD2 (5 bases each). The germline V and J ends were trimmed by 7 bases and 3 bases, with 9 bases remaining between them. The CDR3 is made up of 13 amino acids. Germline assignment: CDR1 SNHLY and CDR2 FYNNEI. CDR3 loop: CASIGGYTGELFF. The CDR3 DNA is TGTGCCAGCATTGGGGGATACACCGGGGAGCTGTTTTTT.

This clonotype came up a few times. The V gene is TRBV5-1, the J gene TRBJ2-1, with TRBD2 identical over 8 bases. Germline V gives CDR1 SGHRS, CDR2 YFSETQ. V shed 7 bases, J shed 1 base, and the junction held 4 bases outside the gene matches. CDR3 length equals 14 residues. For the CDR3, the DNA is TGCGCCAGCGCCGGGGGGGGATCCTACAATGAGCAGTTCTTC. Translated: CASAGGGSYNEQFF.

V usage is TRBV28 and J usage is TRBJ2-7; D is possibly TRBD1 (5 bases). V lost 2 bases and J lost 4, with 18 bases in between. CDR3 size: 16 residues. CDR1 and CDR2 from the germline V gene are MDHEN and SYDVKM. DNA for the CDR3: TGTGCCAGCAGTTTAATCCCCCAGGGAATAGCATACGAGCAGTACTTC. Encoded protein: CASSLIPQGIAYEQYF.

This clonotype has more than one count but fewer than ten. This sequence joins TRBV29-1 and TRBJ2-1, with a possible D match to TRBD1 (5 bases). Germline CDR1 SQVTM, CDR2 ANQGSEA. CDR3 size: 15 residues. The germline V and J ends were trimmed by 6 bases and 5 bases, with 20 bases remaining between them. CDR3 nucleotide sequence: TGCAGCGTCATGCCTTGGGCAGGGTTCGACAATGAGCAGTTCTTC. Translating gives CSVMPWAGFDNEQFF.

This clonotype was seen ten or more times. The chain couples TRBV6-2 or TRBV6-3 to TRBJ2-1; D remains unclear. There are 13 residues in the CDR3. V was pared by 8 bases and J by 4 bases, with 12 bases between. In germline, CDR1 is MNHEY, CDR2 SVGEGT. CDR3 nucleotides: TGTGCCAGCTCAACCGGGCCTTACAATGAGCAGTTCTTC. This encodes CASSTGPYNEQFF.

This clonotype was seen a few times. This rearrangement joins TRBV5-8 to TRBJ2-5, with 13 nucleotides matching TRBD2. CDR3 length equals 15 residues. CDR1 and CDR2 from the germline V gene are SGHTS and YDEGEE. Unmatched junction bases numbered 8, after V lost 9 bases and J lost 3 bases. The CDR3 DNA is TGTGCCACCCAACGTGGACTAGCGGGAGAAGAGACCCAGTACTTC. Translating it yields CATQRGLAGEETQYF.

Of note for this clonotype: At one boundary the junction diverges from the germline segment, which might be a read error. V is TRBV28 and J is TRBJ2-3; 8 bases line up with TRBD1. CDR1 and CDR2 from the germline V gene are MDHEN and SYDVKM. This CDR3 is 16 amino acids long. CDR3 protein: CASSPDRTGRTDAQYF. CDR3 sequence (DNA): TGTGCCAGCAGCCCGGATAGGACAGGGCGCACAGATGCGCAGTATTTT.

V usage is TRBV12-3 or TRBV12-4 and J usage is TRBJ2-3, with 11 nucleotides matching TRBD1. V lost 6 bases and J lost 6; bases outside the gene matches: 8. The CDR3 is 15 residues long. In DNA, the CDR3 is TGTGCCAGCAGCTGGACAGGGGGCAAGGGTGATACGCAGTATTTT. This sequence encodes CASSWTGGKGDTQYF.

The chain is built from TRBV28 and TRBJ1-6; 11 bases line up with TRBD1. V dropped 6 bases and J dropped 9; count of bases not matched to a gene: 10. The germline V gene encodes CDR1 MDHEN and CDR2 SYDVKM. The CDR3 is made up of 16 amino acids. In nucleotides, the CDR3 is TGTGCCAGCAGCCGCGAAGGACAGGGGGCGCGTTCACCCCTCCACTTT. Translating it yields CASSREGQGARSPLHF.

This clonotype was recorded at least ten times. The chain employs TRBV12-3 or TRBV12-4 and TRBJ1-1; 7 bases agree with TRBD1. Trimming at V came to 7 bases and at J to 2 bases, leaving 7 bases not matched to a gene. The CDR3 runs 14 residues. CDR3: CASNSRQGNTEAFF. The CDR3 DNA reads as TGTGCCAGCAACTCCCGACAGGGAAACACTGAAGCTTTCTTT.

This clonotype was detected a few times. V usage is TRBV14 and J usage is TRBJ2-7, with unresolved D. The germline V gene has CDR1 SGHDN and CDR2 FVKESK. The CDR3 has 12 residues. Trimming cost V 2 bases and J 3 bases, with 5 bases left between them. CDR3 amino acids: CASSQSYYEQYF. Written as DNA, the CDR3 is TGTGCCAGCAGCCAATCTTACTACGAGCAGTACTTC.

This clonotype was counted ten times or more. This rearrangement joins TRBV3-1 to TRBJ1-2, with D hard to call. CDR3 size: 14 residues. Germline V gene lookup returns CDR1 LGHDT and CDR2 YNNKEL (reference sequence). V lost 1 base and J lost 0, with 6 bases in between. CDR3 bases: TGTGCCAGCAGCCAAGGGATGGCTAACTATGGCTACACCTTC. It is translated as CASSQGMANYGYTF.

The CDR3 is CASSFLAGVGETQYF. CDR3 DNA sequence: TGTGCCAGCAGTTTCCTAGCGGGAGTGGGGGAGACCCAGTACTTC. The genes are TRBV27 and TRBJ2-5; TRBD2 matches 10 bases. V shed 3 bases, J shed 5 bases, and the junction held 6 bases outside the gene matches. Germline CDR1 is MNHEY and CDR2 is SMNVEV (reference sequence). The CDR3 is made up of 15 amino acids.

This clonotype came up a few times. The V call is TRBV20-1, the J call TRBJ2-7, with D possibly being TRBD2 (5 bases). Germline values: CDR1 DFQATT, CDR2 SNEGSKA (reference sequence). The germline V and J ends were trimmed by 7 bases and 5 bases, with 12 bases remaining between them. CDR3 length: 11 amino acids. DNA for the CDR3: TGCAGTGGTCGAGCGGATAACGAGCAGTACTTC. Its protein is CSGRADNEQYF.

This clonotype has at least ten counts. The V and J genes are TRBV12-3 or TRBV12-4 and TRBJ1-2; D is ambiguous. The CDR3 is 12 residues long. The ends were cut back, 6 bases at V and 1 base at J, with 6 bases in the middle. The CDR3 region is CASRRINYGYTF. In DNA form, the CDR3 reads TGTGCCAGCAGGCGAATTAACTATGGCTACACCTTC.

This clonotype was picked up a small number of times. The V gene is TRBV9, the J gene TRBJ2-5; D may be TRBD1 (5 bases). Per the germline V gene, CDR1 is SGDLS and CDR2 is YYNGEE. This CDR3 comprises 11 residues. The V gene lost 6 bases and the J gene lost 7 bases, with 10 bases spanning the gap. The CDR3 DNA reads TGTGCCAGCATGTCCCAGGGGACCCAGTACTTC. This encodes CASMSQGTQYF.

This clonotype has ten or more counts. The rearrangement uses TRBV10-3 and TRBJ2-5; TRBD2 matches 9 bases. CDR3 length: 15 amino acids. Per germline, CDR1 ENHRY and CDR2 SYGVKD. Unmatched junction bases numbered 7, after V lost 7 bases and J lost 1 base. The CDR3 spells CAIMEAGGLQETQYF. The DNA of the CDR3 is TGTGCCATCATGGAAGCGGGAGGCCTCCAAGAGACCCAGTACTTC.

This clonotype was detected only a few times. The chain is built from TRBV20-1 and TRBJ2-5; possible D gene TRBD2, 5 bases. V was trimmed by 3 bases and J by 1 base, leaving 18 bases between them. The CDR3 has 16 amino acids. Germline CDR1 and CDR2: DFQATT and SNEGSKA (reference sequence). CDR3 nucleotide sequence: TGCAGTGCTAGTTCCTCAGTAGCGCCACTCCAAGAGACCCAGTACTTC. Amino acids: CSASSSVAPLQETQYF.

V usage is TRBV27 and J usage is TRBJ1-2, with 8 positions matching TRBD1. The CDR3 covers 16 residues. V lost 4 bases, J lost 2 bases, and 9 bases stayed unmatched. Germline CDR1 and CDR2: MNHEY and SMNVEV (reference sequence). The DNA for the CDR3 is TGTGCCAGCAGTTCCGGACAGGGACTTTCAAACTATGGCTACACCTTC. Encoded protein: CASSSGQGLSNYGYTF.

This clonotype came up many times. This CDR3 is CASSLDVGGRGNEQFF. The CDR3 region has the DNA TGCGCCAGCAGCTTGGATGTTGGCGGGAGAGGTAATGAGCAGTTCTTC. V usage is TRBV5-1 and J usage is TRBJ2-1, with 7 bases fitting TRBD2. Trimming at V came to 0 bases and at J to 7 bases, leaving 10 bases not matched to a gene. Germline V gene data show CDR1 as SGHRS and CDR2 as YFSETQ. The CDR3 is 16 residues long.

At least ten counts were recorded for this clonotype. This chain uses TRBV12-3 or TRBV12-4 with TRBJ2-3; D perhaps matches TRBD2 (5 bases). Trimming stripped 7 bases from V and 1 base from J, with 12 bases between. The CDR3 covers 14 residues. The CDR3, as DNA: TGTGCCAGCACCGTCGGACTGGGCACAGATACGCAGTATTTT. Translated: CASTVGLGTDTQYF.

The chain combines TRBV30 with TRBJ1-5, with 9 positions matching TRBD1. CDR1 and CDR2 from the germline V gene are GTSNPN and SVGIG (reference sequence). Losses at the gene ends were 5 bases for V and 6 bases for J; bases not matched to a gene: 5. The CDR3 runs to 13 residues. In DNA form, the CDR3 reads TGTGCCTGGGCCGGGACAGGGAGTCAGCCCCAGCATTTT. Translated, it gives CAWAGTGSQPQHF. The variable domain in full, completed from reference TRBV30 and TRBJ1-5, reads SQTIHQWPATLVQPVGSPLSLECTVEGTSNPNLYWYRQAAGRGLQLLFYSVGIGQISSEVPQNLSASRPQDRQFILSSKKLLLSDSGFYLCAWAGTGSQPQHFGDGTRLSIL.

This clonotype was counted at least ten times. This chain links TRBV7-9 with TRBJ2-7; 9 bases match TRBD1. V lost 5 bases to trimming and J lost 1 base; unmatched junction nucleotides: 6. The CDR3 length is 15 residues. From germline, CDR1 is SEHNR and CDR2 FQNEAQ (reference sequence). The CDR3 nucleotides are TGTGCCAGCAGCCCCCGGACAGGGGAATCCTACGAGCAGTACTTC. It yields the protein CASSPRTGESYEQYF.

This clonotype was counted at least ten times. CDR3 protein: CASRGQGLDGYTF. The CDR3 DNA follows: TGTGCCAGCAGAGGACAGGGGTTGGATGGCTACACCTTC. V is TRBV6-1 and J is TRBJ1-2; 9 bases line up with TRBD1. The CDR3 is made up of 13 amino acids. Trimming cost V 6 bases and J 6 bases; bases outside gene matches: 5. Germline CDR1 is MNHNS and CDR2 is SASEGT.

The chain is built from TRBV20-1 and TRBJ1-5; D gene uncertain. Germline-derived CDR1 and CDR2 are DFQATT and SNEGSKA (reference sequence). The CDR3 runs to 13 residues. V was cut by 5 bases and J by 4 bases, with 12 bases left in between. CDR3 coding DNA: TGCAGTGCTGGAACGAACAGTAATCAGCCCCAGCATTTT. It is translated as CSAGTNSNQPQHF.